Listed below are T cell receptor beta chains from one sample, sequenced in a study of post-analysis software for immune sequencing data. TCRdb recomputed calls from the PCR reads with MiXCR, one row per CDR3 protein. The sample includes 450,000 or so distinct CDR3 sequences, 40% to 55% of them seen just once. The specimen was blood. The receptors come from a girl between 10 and 17 years old with multiple sclerosis. CDR3s include the opening cysteine and the closing phenylalanine or tryptophan. The order of the fields is V gene, D gene, J gene, clone size, CDR3 DNA, CDR3 protein. A D gene is named only where the DNA matches it firmly. Clone size is shown for a subset of rows, as once, few, many or a class of expanded clone.

TRBV20-1,.,TRBJ2-1,.,TGCAGTGCTACAAGTTCTAGCGCGCAGTCCTACAATGAGCAGTTCTTC,CSATSSSAQSYNEQFF
TRBV20-1,.,TRBJ2-7,once,TGCAGTGCTAGAGATCGATTAGCGGCCTACGAGCAGTACTTC,CSARDRLAAYEQYF
TRBV20-1,TRBD1,TRBJ1-5,.,TGCAGTGCCCAAAGGGACAGAAGCTATAGCAATCAGCCCCAGCATTTT,CSAQRDRSYSNQPQHF
TRBV2,TRBD1,TRBJ2-3,.,TGTGCCAGCAGTGATCTCAGGGGGCAGACAGATACGCAGTATTTT,CASSDLRGQTDTQYF
TRBV20-1,TRBD2,TRBJ2-3,.,TGCAGTGCCAGGGACTACTACACAGATACGCAGTATTTT,CSARDYYTDTQYF
TRBV7-3,.,TRBJ2-7,many,TGTGCCAGCAGCCCTGGGGGGAGACCCTACGAGCAGTACTTC,CASSPGGRPYEQYF
TRBV29-1,TRBD2,TRBJ2-7,few,TGCAGCGTTGGTCTAGCGGTGGAAGGAGGCGAGCAGTACTTC,CSVGLAVEGGEQYF
TRBV12-3/TRBV12-4,.,TRBJ2-1,.,TGTGCCAGCAGTTTTGCCACCTACAATGAGCAGTTCTTC,CASSFATYNEQFF
TRBV11-2,.,TRBJ2-3,.,TGTGCCAGCAGCTCACGATTGGGGAGCACAGATACGCAGTATTTT,CASSSRLGSTDTQYF
TRBV7-9,.,TRBJ2-7,.,TGTGCCAGCAGCTTAGCGTTTGTTCCATCCCTCGATTACGAGCAGTACTTC,CASSLAFVPSLDYEQYF
TRBV3-1,.,TRBJ1-2,.,TGTGCCAGCAGCCAAGAAGTTGGCGGCGGCGAAGGCTACACCTTC,CASSQEVGGGEGYTF
TRBV12-3/TRBV12-4,.,TRBJ1-2,.,.,CATTGDYGCTF
TRBV9,TRBD1,TRBJ2-7,.,TGTGCCAGCAGCGTAGACGGACAGGGAGTCAACGAGCAGTACTTC,CASSVDGQGVNEQYF
TRBV25-1,TRBD1,TRBJ1-4,.,TGTGCCAGCAGTGAAATGGGCTGGGGGACAGGGAATGAAAAACTGTTTTTT,CASSEMGWGTGNEKLFF
TRBV12-3/TRBV12-4,TRBD2,TRBJ2-7,.,TGTGCCAGCAGTAATAGCGGGAGAGCGGACGAGCAGTACTTC,CASSNSGRADEQYF
TRBV7-8,.,TRBJ2-5,.,TGTGCCAGCAGCCAATTACGGACCCAATTCCAAGAGACCCAGTACTTC,CASSQLRTQFQETQYF
TRBV18,TRBD1,TRBJ1-2,few,TGTGCCAGCTCGCGGACAGGGTCCTATGGCTACACCTTC,CASSRTGSYGYTF
TRBV4-2,TRBD2,TRBJ2-3,.,TGTGCCAGCAGCGATAGCGGGAGTGCAGATACGCAGTATTTT,CASSDSGSADTQYF
TRBV20-1,TRBD2,TRBJ2-1,.,TGCAGTGCTAGCACAGCGGGAGGGCCACATGAGCAGTTCTTC,CSASTAGGPHEQFF
TRBV7-9,.,TRBJ2-7,.,TGTGCCAGCACCTCGGACGTCTCCTACGAGCAGTACTTC,CASTSDVSYEQYF
TRBV19,TRBD1,TRBJ2-5,few,TGTGCCAGTAGTATCGGGACAGCAGAGACCCAGTACTTC,CASSIGTAETQYF
TRBV27,.,TRBJ2-1,.,TGTGCCGGCAGTTGGGACGGTCTCGACAATGAGCAGTTCTTC,CAGSWDGLDNEQFF
TRBV10-3,TRBD1,TRBJ2-1,few,TGTGCCATCAGTGGACAGGGGTATGAGCAGTTCTTC,CAISGQGYEQFF
TRBV29-1,TRBD1,TRBJ2-3,few,TGCAGCGCTGAAGGTTTGGACAGGGTCATTGATACGCAGTATTTT,CSAEGLDRVIDTQYF
TRBV12-3/TRBV12-4,TRBD2,TRBJ2-3,.,TGTGCCAGCAGTTGCGGGGGGAGGACAGATATGCAGTATTTT,CASSCGGRTDMQYF
TRBV9,.,TRBJ2-5,.,TGTGCCAGCAGCCCCGGGGTGGGGGTAGAGACCCAGTACTTC,CASSPGVGVETQYF
TRBV5-5,.,TRBJ2-1,few,TGTGCCAGCAGCCCTCCACAGGGTAGCTACAATGAGCAGTTCTTC,CASSPPQGSYNEQFF
TRBV18,TRBD1,TRBJ2-7,.,TGTGCCAGCTCAGGATCACCGGGACAGGGGGCCGAGCAGTACTTC,CASSGSPGQGAEQYF
TRBV28,.,TRBJ2-7,.,TGTGCCAGCCTTCGGGCAGACGAGCAGTACTTC,CASLRADEQYF